The next 2 T cell receptor beta chains were all read from a single sample in a study of glioma-infiltrating T cells. TCR alpha and beta CDR3 regions were amplified from RNA using iRepertoire nested multiplex PCR. TCRdb re-analysed the multiplex PCR reads in MiXCR, keeping a single row per CDR3 protein. The repertoire includes a few thousand distinct CDR3 sequences, 30% to 35% of them detected once, and about 7% sits in the top ten. The sample was glioma tissue, nonneoplastic brain tissue, or PBMCs (not recorded which). The origin of the receptors is a human donor with low-grade glioma or glioblastoma, undergoing nonglioma brain surgery, or in good health (not recorded which).

Sample share makes this clonotype medium-sized (0.01 to 0.1%). This chain joins TRBV28 and TRBJ1-4; D may be TRBD1 (5 bases). Trimming cost V 2 bases and J 13 bases, with 8 bases left between them. Germline loops: CDR1 MDHEN, CDR2 SYDVKM. There are 11 residues in the CDR3. The CDR3 sequence: CASSLQGRLFF. The CDR3 bases are TGTGCCAGCAGTTTACAGGGAAGACTGTTTTTT.

In this sample, this clonotype is medium-sized. The CDR3 region has the DNA TGCGCCAGCAGTGAGGAGGGGGGGGTAGATACGCAGTATTTT. Translated, it gives CASSEEGGVDTQYF. The chain combines TRBV10-1 with TRBJ2-3; the D gene is possibly TRBD2 (7 bases). The CDR3 consists of 14 residues. V gave up 2 bases and J gave up 5 bases, with 11 bases separating them. CDR1 and CDR2 from the germline V gene are WNHNN and SYGVQD (reference sequence).